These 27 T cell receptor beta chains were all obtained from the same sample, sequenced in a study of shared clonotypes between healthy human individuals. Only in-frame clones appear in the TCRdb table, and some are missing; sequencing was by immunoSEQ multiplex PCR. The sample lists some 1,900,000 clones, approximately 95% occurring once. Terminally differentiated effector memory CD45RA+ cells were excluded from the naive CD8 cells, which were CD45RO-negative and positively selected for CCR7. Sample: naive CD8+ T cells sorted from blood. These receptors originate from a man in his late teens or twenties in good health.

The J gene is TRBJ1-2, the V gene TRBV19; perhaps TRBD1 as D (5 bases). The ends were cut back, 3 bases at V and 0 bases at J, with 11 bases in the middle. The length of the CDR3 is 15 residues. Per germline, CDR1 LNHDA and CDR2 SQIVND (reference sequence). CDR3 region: CASSMMDITNYGYTF. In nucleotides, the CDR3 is TGTGCCAGTAGTATGATGGACATTACTAACTATGGCTACACCTTC.

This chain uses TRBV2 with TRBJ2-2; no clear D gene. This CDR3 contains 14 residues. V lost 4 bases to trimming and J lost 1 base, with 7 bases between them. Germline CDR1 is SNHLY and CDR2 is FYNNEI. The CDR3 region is CASSAPGNTGELFF. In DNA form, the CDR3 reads TGTGCCAGCAGTGCCCCAGGGAACACCGGGGAGCTGTTTTTT.

CDR3 sequence: CASSFDSNTEAFF. The CDR3 nucleotides are TGTGCCAGCAGCTTCGACTCGAACACTGAAGCTTTCTTT. The J gene is TRBJ1-1, the V gene TRBV9; D gene ambiguous. Trimming pared 4 bases from V and 1 base from J, leaving 8 bases between. The CDR3 sequence is 13 residues long. Germline loops: CDR1 SGDLS, CDR2 YYNGEE.

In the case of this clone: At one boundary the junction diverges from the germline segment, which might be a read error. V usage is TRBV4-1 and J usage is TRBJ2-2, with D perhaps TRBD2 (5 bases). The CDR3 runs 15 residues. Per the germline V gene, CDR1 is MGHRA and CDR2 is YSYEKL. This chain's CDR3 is CASSEEGPGTGELFF. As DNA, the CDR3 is TGCGCCAGCAGCGAAGAAGGACCGGGAACCGGGGAGCTGTTTTTT.

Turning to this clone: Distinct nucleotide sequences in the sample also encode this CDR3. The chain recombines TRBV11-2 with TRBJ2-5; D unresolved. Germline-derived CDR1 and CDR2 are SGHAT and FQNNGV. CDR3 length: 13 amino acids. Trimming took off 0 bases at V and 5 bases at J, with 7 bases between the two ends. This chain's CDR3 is CASSLEVGETQYF. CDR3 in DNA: TGTGCCAGCAGCTTAGAGGTGGGCGAGACCCAGTACTTC.

The CDR3 DNA reads as TGTGCCAGCAGTTTTTTTGCGGGCAGTGGGTCAGATACGCAGTATTTT. It translates to CASSFFAGSGSDTQYF. The rearrangement joins TRBV28 to TRBJ2-3, with D possibly TRBD2 on 5 matching bases. The ends were cut back, 3 bases at V and 4 bases at J, with 17 bases in the middle. The CDR3 contains 16 residues. In germline, CDR1 is MDHEN, CDR2 SYDVKM.

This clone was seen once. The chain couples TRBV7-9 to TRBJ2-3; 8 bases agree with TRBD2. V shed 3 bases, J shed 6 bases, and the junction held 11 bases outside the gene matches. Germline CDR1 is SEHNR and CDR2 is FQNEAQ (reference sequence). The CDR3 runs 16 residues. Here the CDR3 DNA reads TGTGCCAGCAGCTTGGGGGGCATAGCGGGGAGCGATACGCAGTATTTT. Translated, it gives CASSLGGIAGSDTQYF.

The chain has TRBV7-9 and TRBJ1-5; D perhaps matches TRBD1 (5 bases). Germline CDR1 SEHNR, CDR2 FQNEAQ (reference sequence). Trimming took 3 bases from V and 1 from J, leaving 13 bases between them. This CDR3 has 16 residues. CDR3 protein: CASSFIGTGSNQPQHF. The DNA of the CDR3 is TGTGCCAGCAGCTTTATCGGCACAGGAAGCAATCAGCCCCAGCATTTT.

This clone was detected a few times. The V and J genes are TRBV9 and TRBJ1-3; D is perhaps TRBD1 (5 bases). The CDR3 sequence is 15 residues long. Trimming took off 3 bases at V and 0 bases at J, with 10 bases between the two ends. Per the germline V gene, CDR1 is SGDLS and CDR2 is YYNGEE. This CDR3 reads CASSEGLISGNTIYF. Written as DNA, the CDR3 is TGTGCCAGCAGCGAGGGGCTTATCTCTGGAAACACCATATATTTT.

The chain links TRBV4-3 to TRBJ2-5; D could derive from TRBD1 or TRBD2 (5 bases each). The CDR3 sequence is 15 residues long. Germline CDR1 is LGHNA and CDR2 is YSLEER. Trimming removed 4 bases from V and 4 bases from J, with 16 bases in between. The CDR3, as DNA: TGCGCCAGCAGCCTTTTTCTACGGGACGGAGAGACCCAGTACTTC. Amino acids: CASSLFLRDGETQYF.

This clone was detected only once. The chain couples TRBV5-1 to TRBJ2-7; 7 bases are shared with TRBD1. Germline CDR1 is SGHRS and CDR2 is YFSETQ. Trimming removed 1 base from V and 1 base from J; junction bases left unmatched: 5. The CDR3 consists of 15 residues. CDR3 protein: CASSLTDRPSYEQYF. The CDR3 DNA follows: TGCGCCAGCAGCTTGACGGACAGGCCGTCCTACGAGCAGTACTTC.

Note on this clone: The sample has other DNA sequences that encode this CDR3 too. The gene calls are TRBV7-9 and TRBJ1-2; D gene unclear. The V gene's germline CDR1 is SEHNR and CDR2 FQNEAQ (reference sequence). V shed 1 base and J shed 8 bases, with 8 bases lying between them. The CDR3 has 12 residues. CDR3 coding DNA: TGTGCCAGCAGCTTAGTGGACGGGGGCTACACCTTC. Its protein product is CASSLVDGGYTF. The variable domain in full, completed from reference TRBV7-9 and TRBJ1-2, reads DTGVSQNPRHKITKRGQNVTFRCDPISEHNRLYWYRQTLGQGPEFLTYFQNEAQLEKSRLLSDRFSAERPKGSFSTLEIQRTEQGDSAMYLCASSLVDGGYTFGSGTRLTVV.

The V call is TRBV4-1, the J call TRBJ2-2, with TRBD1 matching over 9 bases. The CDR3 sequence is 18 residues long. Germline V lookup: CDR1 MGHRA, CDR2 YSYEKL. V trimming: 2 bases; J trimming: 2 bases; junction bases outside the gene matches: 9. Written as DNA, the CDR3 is TGCGCCAGCAGCCAAAGTTTCACAGGGGGCGAAAACACCGGGGAGCTGTTTTTT. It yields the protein CASSQSFTGGENTGELFF.

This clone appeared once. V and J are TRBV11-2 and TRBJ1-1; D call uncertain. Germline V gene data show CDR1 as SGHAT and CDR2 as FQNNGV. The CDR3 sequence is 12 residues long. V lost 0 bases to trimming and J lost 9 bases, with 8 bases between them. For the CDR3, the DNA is TGTGCCAGCAGCTTAGACGGTTCGAAAGCTTTCTTT. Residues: CASSLDGSKAFF.

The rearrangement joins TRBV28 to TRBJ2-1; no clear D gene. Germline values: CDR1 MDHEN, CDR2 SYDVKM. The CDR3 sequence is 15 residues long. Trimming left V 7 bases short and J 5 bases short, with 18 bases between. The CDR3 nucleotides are TGTGCCAGCACCGATGCGGACCCCGCCCACAATGAGCAGTTCTTC. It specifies CASTDADPAHNEQFF.

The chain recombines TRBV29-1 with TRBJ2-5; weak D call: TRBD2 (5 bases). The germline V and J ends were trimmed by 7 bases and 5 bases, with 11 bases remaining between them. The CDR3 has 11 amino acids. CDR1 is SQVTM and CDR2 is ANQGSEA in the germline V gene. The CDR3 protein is CSGEGQETQYF. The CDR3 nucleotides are TGCAGCGGCGAGGGCCAGGAGACCCAGTACTTC.

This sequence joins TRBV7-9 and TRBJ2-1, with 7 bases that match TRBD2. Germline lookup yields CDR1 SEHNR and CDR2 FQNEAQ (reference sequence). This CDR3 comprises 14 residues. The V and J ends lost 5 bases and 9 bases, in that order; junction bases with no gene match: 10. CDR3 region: CASSPAGTTFEQFF. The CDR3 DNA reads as TGTGCCAGCAGCCCAGCAGGGACTACTTTTGAGCAGTTCTTC.

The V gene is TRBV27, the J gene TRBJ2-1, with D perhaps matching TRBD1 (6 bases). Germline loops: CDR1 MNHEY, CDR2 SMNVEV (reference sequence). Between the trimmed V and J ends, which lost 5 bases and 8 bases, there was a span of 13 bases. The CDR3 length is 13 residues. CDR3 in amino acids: CASSPSTGHEQFF. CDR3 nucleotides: TGTGCCAGCAGTCCCTCGACAGGCCATGAGCAGTTCTTC.

CDR3 loop: CASSSGAGLAYGYTF. The DNA of the CDR3 is TGTGCCAGCAGTTCTGGGGCAGGACTCGCCTATGGCTACACCTTC. The rearrangement links TRBV6-5 to TRBJ1-2; possibly TRBD1 for D (5 bases). Germline lookup yields CDR1 MNHEY and CDR2 SVGAGI. With 4 bases removed from V and 4 bases from J, the gap between germline ends came to 16 bases. This CDR3 contains 15 residues.

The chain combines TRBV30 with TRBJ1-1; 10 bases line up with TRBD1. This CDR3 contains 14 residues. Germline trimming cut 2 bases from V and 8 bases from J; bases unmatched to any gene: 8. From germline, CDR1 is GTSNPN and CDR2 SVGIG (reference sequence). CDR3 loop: CAWSYGTGASEAFF. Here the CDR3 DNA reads TGTGCCTGGAGTTATGGGACAGGGGCCTCCGAAGCTTTCTTT.

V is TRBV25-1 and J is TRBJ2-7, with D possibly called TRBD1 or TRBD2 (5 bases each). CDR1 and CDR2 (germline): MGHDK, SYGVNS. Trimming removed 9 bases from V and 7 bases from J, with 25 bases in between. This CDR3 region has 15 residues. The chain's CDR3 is CASGAGTAAGGEQYF. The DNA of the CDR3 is TGTGCCAGTGGAGCAGGCACAGCCGCTGGGGGTGAGCAGTACTTC.

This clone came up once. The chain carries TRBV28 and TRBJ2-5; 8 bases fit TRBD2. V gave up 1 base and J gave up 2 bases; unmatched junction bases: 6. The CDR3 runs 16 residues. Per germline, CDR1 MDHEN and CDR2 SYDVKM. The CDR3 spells CASSLFMSGGQETQYF. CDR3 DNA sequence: TGTGCCAGCAGTTTATTCATGAGCGGGGGACAAGAGACCCAGTACTTC.

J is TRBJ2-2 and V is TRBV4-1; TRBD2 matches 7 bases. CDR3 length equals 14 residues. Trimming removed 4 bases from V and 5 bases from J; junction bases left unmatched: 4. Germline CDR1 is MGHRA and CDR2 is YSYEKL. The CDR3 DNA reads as TGCGCCAGCAGCCGTGGACTAGGGACCGGGGAGCTGTTTTTT. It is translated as CASSRGLGTGELFF.

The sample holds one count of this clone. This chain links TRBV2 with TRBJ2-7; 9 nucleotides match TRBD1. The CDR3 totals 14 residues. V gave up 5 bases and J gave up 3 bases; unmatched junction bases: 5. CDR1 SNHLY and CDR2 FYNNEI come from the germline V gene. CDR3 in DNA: TGTGCCAGCAGTCATACAGGGGGCAACTACGAGCAGTACTTC. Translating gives CASSHTGGNYEQYF.

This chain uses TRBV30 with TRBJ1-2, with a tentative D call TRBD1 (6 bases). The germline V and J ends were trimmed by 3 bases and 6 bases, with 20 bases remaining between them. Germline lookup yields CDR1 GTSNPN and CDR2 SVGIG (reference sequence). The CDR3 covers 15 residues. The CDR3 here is CAWSHPGGGLDGYTF. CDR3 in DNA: TGTGCCTGGAGCCACCCCGGGGGGGGCTTGGATGGCTACACCTTC.

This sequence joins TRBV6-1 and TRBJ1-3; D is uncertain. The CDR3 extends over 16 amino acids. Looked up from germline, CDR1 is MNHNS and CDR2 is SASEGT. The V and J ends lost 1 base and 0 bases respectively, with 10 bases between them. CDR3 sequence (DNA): TGTGCCAGCAGTGAAGTTCTCGTCTTCTCTGGAAACACCATATATTTT. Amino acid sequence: CASSEVLVFSGNTIYF.

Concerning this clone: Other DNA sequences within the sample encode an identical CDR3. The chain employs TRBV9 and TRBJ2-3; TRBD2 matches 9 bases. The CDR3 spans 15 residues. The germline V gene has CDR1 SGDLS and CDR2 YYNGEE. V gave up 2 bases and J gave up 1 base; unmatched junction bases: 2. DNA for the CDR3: TGTGCCAGCAGCGTTAGCGGGGGAGGCACAGATACGCAGTATTTT. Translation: CASSVSGGGTDTQYF.